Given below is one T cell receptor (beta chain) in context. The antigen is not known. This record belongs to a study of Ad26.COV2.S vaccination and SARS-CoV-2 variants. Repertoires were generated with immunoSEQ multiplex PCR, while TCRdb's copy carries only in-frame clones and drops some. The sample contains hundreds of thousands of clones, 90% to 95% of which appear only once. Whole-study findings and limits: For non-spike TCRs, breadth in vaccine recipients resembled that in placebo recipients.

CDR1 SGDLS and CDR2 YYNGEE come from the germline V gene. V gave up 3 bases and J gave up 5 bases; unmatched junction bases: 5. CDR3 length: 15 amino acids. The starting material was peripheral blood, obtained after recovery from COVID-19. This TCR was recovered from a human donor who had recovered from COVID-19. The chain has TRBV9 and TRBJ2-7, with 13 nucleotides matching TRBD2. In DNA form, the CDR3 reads TGTGCCAGCAGCGCCGGCGGGACTAGCGGGAACGAGCAGTACTTC. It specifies CASSAGGTSGNEQYF.